One TCR beta chain is described in this entry. Its target is not known. This entry belongs to a study of a mutant IDH1 vaccine in newly diagnosed glioma. Turning to the study itself: Vaccines were first given 4-6 weeks after radiotherapy alone, or with temozolomide cycles. Study-level points and caveats: Vaccination elicited immune responses in 93.3% of patients.

The J segment lost 7 bases and the V segment lost 6 bases, leaving 7 bases of the junction unmatched. Per the germline V gene, CDR1 is LNHDA and CDR2 is SQIVND (reference sequence). The CDR3 spans 14 residues. Time point indicated: week 47, end of study. A 20-mer mutant IDH1 peptide at 300 ug was injected subcutaneously with topical imiquimod. The vaccination schedule gave patients eight doses in weeks 1, 3, 5, 7, 11, 15, 19 and 23. TCRdb keeps only in-frame clones here, not all; method: immunoSEQ multiplex PCR. The sample lists approximately 50,000 clones, roughly 87% occurring once. The genes are TRBV19 and TRBJ1-3; 9 bases agree with TRBD1. Sequenced material: PBMCs, taken from a glioma patient whose treatment included an IDH1 peptide vaccine. The sequence came from a woman in her 50s with glioma. CDR3: CASSLTGGRNTIYF. The CDR3 DNA reads as TGTGCCAGTAGCCTTACAGGGGGCAGGAACACCATATATTTT.